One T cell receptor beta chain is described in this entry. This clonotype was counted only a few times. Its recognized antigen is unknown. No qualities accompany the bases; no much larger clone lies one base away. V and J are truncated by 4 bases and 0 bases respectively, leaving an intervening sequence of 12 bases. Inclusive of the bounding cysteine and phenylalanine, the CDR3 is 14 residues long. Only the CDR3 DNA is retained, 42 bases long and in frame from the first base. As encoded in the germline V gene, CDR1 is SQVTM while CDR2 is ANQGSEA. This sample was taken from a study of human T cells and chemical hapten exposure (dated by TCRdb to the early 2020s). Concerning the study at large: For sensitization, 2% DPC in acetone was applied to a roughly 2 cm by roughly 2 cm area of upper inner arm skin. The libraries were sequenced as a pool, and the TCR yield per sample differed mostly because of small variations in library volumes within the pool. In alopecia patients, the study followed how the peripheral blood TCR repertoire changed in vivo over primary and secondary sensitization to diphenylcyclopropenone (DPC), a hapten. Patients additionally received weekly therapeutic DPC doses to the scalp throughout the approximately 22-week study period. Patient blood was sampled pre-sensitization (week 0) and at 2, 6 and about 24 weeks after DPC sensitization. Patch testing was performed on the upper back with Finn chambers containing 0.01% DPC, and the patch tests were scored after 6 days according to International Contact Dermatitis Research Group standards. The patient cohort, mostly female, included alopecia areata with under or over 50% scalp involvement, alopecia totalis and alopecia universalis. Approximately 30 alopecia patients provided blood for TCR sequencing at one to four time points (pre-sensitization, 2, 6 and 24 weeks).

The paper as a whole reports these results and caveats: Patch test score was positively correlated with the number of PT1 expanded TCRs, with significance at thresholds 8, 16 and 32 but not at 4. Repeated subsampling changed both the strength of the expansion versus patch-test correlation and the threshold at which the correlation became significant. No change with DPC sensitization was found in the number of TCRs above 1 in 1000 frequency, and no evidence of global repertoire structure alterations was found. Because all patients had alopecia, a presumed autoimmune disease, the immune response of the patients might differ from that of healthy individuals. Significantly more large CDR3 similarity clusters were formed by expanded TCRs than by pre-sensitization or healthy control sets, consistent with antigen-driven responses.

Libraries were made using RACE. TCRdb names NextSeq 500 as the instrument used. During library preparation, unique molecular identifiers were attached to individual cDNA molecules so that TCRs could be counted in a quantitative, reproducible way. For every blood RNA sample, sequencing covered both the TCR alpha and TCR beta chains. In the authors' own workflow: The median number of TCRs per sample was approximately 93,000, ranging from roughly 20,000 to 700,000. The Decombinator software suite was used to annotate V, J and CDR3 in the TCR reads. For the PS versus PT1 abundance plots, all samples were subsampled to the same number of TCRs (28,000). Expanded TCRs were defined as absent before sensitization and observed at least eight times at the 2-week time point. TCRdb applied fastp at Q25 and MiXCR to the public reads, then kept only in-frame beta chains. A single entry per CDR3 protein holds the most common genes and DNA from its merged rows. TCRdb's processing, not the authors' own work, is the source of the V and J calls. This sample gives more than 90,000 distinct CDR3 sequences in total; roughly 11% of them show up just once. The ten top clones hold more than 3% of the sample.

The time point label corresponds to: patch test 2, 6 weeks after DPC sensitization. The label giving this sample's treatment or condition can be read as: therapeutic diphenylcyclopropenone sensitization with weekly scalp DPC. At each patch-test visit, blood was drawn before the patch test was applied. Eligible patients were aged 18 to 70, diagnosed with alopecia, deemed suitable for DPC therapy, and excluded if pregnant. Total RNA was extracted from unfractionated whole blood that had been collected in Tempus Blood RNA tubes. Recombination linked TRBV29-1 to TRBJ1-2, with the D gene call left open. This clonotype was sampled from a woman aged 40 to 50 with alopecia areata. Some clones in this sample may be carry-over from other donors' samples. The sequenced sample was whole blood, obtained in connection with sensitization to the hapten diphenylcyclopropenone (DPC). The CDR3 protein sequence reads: CSVGSVSANYGYTF. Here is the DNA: TGCAGCGTTGGGTCAGTCTCGGCTAACTATGGCTACACCTTC.